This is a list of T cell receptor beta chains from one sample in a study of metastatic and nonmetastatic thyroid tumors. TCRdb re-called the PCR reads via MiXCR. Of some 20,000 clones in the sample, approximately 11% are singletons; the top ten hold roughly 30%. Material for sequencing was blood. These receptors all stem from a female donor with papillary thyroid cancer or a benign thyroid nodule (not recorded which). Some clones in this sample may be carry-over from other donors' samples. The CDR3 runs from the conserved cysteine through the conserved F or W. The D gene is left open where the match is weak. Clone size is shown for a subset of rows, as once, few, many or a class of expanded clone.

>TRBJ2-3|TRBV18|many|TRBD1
CASSSRTGGGTDTQYF
TGTGCCAGCTCATCTCGGACAGGGGGCGGCACAGATACGCAGTATTTT
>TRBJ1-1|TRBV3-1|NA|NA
CASSQRAGDTEAFF
TGTGCCAGCAGTCAAAGGGCCGGGGACACTGAAGCTTTCTTT
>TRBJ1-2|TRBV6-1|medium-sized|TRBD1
CASSSTGESYGYTF
TGTGCCAGCAGTTCCACAGGGGAAAGCTATGGCTACACCTTC
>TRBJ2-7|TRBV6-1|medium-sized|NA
CASSLLRPKEGYEQYF
TGTGCCAGCAGCCTACTCCGGCCGAAAGAGGGGTACGAGCAGTACTTC
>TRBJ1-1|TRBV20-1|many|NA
CSARIGALNTEAFF
TGCAGTGCCCGAATTGGGGCTTTGAACACTGAAGCTTTCTTT
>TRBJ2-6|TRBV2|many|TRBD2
CASGDRLAGGQGANVLTF
TGTGCCAGCGGCGACCGACTAGCGGGAGGGCAAGGGGCCAACGTCCTGACTTTC
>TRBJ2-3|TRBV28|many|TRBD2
CASRLTSGTDTQYF
TGTGCCAGCAGACTCACTAGCGGCACAGATACGCAGTATTTT
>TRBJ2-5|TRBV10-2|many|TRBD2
CASSESLAGSGETQYF
TGCGCCAGCAGTGAGTCGTTAGCGGGAAGTGGAGAGACCCAGTACTTC
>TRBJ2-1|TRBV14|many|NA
CASSQAVTVYNEQFF
TGTGCCAGCAGCCAAGCTGTGACTGTCTACAATGAGCAGTTCTTC
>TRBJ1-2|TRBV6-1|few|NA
CASSQLGGNYGYTF
TGTGCCAGCAGCCAACTTGGGGGCAACTATGGCTACACCTTC
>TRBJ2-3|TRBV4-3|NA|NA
CASSQAGAGTDTQYF
TGCGCCAGCAGCCAAGCAGGCGCGGGGACAGATACGCAGTATTTT
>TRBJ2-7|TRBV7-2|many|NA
CASSLARVSYEQYF
TGTGCCAGCAGCTTGGCCAGGGTTAGCTACGAGCAGTACTTC
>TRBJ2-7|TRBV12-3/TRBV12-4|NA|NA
CASSLVRAGAYEKYF
TGTGCCAGCAGCCTTGTCAGGGCCGGAGCCTACGAGAAGTACTTC
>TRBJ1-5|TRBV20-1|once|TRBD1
CSAIPWTGSEPQHF
TGCAGTGCTATTCCCTGGACAGGGAGTGAGCCCCAGCATTTT
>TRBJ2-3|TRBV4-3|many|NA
CASSQGGASTDTQYF
TGCGCCAGCAGCCAAGGGGGGGCTAGCACAGATACGCAGTATTTT
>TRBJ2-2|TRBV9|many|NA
CASSAPKGTANTGELFF
TGTGCCAGCAGCGCACCAAAAGGGACGGCGAACACCGGGGAGCTGTTTTTT